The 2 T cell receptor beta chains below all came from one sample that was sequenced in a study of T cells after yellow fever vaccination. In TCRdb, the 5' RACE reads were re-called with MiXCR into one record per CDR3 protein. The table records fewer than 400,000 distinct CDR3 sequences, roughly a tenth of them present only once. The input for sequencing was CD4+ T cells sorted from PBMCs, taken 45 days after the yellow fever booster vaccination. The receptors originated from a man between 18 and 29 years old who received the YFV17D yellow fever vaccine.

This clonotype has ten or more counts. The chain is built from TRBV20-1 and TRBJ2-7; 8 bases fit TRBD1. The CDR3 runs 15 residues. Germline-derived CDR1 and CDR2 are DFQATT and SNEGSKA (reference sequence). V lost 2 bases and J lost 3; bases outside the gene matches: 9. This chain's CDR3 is CSARIPTGVDYEQYF. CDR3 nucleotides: TGCAGTGCTAGAATCCCGACAGGGGTAGACTACGAGCAGTACTTC.

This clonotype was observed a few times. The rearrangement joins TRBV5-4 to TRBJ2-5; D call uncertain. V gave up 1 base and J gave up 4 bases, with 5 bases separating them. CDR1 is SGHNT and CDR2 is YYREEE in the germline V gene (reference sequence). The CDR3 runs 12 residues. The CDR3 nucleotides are TGTGCCAGCAGCTTGAATATAGAGACCCAGTACTTC. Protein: CASSLNIETQYF.